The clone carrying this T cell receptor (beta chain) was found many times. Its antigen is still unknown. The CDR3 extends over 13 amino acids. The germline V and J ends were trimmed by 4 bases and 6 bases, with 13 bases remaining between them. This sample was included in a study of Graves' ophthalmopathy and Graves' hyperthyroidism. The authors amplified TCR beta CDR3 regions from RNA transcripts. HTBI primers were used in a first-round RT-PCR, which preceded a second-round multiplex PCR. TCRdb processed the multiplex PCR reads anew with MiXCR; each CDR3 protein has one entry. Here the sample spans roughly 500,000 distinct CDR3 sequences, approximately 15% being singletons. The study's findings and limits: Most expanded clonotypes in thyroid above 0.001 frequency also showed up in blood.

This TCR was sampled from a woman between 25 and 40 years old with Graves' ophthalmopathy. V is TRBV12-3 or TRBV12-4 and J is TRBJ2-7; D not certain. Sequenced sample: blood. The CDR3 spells CASSSPPQFEQYF. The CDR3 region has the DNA TGTGCCAGCAGTTCCCCACCTCAATTCGAGCAGTACTTC.